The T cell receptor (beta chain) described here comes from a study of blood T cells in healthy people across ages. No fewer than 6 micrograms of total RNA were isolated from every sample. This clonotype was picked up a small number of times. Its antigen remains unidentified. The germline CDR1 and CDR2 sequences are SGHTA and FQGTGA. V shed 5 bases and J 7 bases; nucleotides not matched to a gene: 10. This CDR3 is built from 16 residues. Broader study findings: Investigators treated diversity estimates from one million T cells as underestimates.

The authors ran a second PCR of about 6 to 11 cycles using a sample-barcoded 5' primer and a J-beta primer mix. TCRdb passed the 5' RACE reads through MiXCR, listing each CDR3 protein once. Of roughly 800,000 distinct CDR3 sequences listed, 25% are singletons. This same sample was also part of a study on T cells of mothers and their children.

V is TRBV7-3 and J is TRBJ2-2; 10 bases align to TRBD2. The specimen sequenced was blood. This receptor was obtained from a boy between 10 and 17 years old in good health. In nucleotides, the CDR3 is TGTGCCAGCAGCCCTCAGCGGGAGGGCCTGGGCGGGGAGCTGTTTTTT. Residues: CASSPQREGLGGELFF.